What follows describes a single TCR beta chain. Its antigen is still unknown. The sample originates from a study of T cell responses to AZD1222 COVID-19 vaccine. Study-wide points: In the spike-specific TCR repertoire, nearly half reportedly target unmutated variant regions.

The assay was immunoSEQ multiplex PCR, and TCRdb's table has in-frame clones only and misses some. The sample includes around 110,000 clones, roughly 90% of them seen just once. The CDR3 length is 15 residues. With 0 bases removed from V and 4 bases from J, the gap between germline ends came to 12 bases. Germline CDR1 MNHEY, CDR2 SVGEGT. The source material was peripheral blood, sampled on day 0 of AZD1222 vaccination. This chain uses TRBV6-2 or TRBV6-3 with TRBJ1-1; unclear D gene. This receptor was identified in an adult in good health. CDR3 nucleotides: TGTGCCAGCAGTTACTCGGGAAGGTTCGGCACTGAAGCTTTCTTT. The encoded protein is CASSYSGRFGTEAFF.